The present T cell receptor (beta chain) was sequenced within a study of blood T cells in healthy people across ages. Study overall: Capturing about one barcoded beta molecule per two T cells was achieved by template switching. Study-wide results and limits: Diversity of TCR beta per million T cells declined in a roughly linear way with age. Long-lived donors carried more naive CD4+ cells and greater diversity than aged donors.

Remarks on this clonotype: Antigen specificity is unknown.

Next came a second PCR, run for about 6 to 11 cycles, which used a sample-barcoded 5' primer along with a J-beta primer mix. Tagging of each cDNA molecule was performed by a template-switch adaptor with 12 random nucleotides. TCRdb analysed the 5' RACE reads with MiXCR anew, one entry per CDR3 protein. The data show about 1.5 million distinct CDR3 sequences, 40% to 45% seen once. This TCR was recovered from a woman under 30 in good health. The sample comprised blood.

CDR3 in DNA: TGTGCCAGCAGCCTTGGATACACACTCTCCGAGCAGTACTTC. Protein: CASSLGYTLSEQYF. The chain has TRBV7-2 and TRBJ2-7, with D hard to call. Between the trimmed V and J ends, which lost 5 bases and 6 bases, there was a span of 17 bases. The CDR3 covers 14 residues. CDR1 and CDR2 (germline): SGHTA, FQGNSA.